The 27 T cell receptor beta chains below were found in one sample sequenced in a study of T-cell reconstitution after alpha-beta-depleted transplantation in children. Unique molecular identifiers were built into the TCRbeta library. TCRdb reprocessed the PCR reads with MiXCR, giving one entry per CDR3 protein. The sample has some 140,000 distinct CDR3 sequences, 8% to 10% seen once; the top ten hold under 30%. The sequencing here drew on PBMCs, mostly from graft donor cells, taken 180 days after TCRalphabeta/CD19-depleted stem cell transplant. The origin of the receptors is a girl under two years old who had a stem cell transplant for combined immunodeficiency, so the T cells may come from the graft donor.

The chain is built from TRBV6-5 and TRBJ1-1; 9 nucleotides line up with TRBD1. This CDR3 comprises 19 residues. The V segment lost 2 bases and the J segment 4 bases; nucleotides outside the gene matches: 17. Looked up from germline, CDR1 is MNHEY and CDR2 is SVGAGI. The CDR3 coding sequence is TGTGCCAGCAGTTACCCGGGACAGGGCCCTTTGCCAGCGGGCACTGAAGCTTTCTTT. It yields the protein CASSYPGQGPLPAGTEAFF.

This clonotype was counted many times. The CDR3 DNA sequence: TGCAGTGCTGCCAGGGGGAGTAGCTCCTATAATTCACCCCTCCACTTT. Protein sequence: CSAARGSSSYNSPLHF. This chain joins TRBV20-1 and TRBJ1-6; 7 bases match TRBD1. The CDR3 contains 16 residues. V was pared by 5 bases and J by 0 bases, with 7 bases of the junction left unmatched. The V gene's germline CDR1 is DFQATT and CDR2 SNEGSKA (reference sequence).

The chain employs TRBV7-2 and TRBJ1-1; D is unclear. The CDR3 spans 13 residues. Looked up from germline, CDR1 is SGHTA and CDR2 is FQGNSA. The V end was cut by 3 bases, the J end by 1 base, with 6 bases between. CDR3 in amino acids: CASSFNENTEAFF. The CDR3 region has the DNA TGTGCCAGCAGCTTCAACGAGAACACTGAAGCTTTCTTT.

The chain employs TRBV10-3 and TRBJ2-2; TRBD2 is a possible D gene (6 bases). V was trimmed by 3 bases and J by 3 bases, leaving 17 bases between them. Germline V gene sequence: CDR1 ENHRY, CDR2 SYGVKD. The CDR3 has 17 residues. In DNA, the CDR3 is TGTGCCATCAGTGACCATATACTAGCAGTTGACACCGGGGAGCTGTTTTTT. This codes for CAISDHILAVDTGELFF.

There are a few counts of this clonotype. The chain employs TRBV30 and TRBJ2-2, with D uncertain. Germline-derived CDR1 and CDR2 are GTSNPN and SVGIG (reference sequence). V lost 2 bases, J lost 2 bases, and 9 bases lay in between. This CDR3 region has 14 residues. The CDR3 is CAWSITSNTGELFF. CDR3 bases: TGTGCCTGGAGTATAACAAGTAACACCGGGGAGCTGTTTTTT.

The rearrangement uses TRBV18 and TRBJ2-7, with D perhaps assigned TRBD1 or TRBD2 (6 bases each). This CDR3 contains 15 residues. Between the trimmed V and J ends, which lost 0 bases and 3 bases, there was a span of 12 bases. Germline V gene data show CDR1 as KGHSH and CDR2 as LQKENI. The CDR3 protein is CASSPPRGANYEQYF. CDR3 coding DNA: TGTGCCAGCTCACCACCAAGGGGGGCGAACTACGAGCAGTACTTC.

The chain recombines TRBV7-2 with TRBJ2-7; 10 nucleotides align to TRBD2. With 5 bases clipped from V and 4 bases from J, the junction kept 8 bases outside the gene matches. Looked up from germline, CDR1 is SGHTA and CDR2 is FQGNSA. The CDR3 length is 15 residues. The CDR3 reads CASSRQREGLYEQYF. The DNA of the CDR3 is TGTGCCAGCAGCCGACAGCGGGAGGGCCTTTACGAGCAGTACTTC.

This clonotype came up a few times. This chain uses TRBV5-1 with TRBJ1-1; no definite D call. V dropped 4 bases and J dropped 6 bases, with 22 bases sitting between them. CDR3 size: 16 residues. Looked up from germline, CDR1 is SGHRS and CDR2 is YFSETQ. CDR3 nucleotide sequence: TGCGCCAGCAGCCCCCCCGCCAGCGGTTTGGTACCTGAAGCTTTCTTT. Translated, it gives CASSPPASGLVPEAFF.

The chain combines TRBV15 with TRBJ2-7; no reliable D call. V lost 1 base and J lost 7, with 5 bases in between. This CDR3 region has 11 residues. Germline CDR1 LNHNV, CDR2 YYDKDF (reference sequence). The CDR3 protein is CATSRGREQYF. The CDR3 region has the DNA TGTGCCACCAGCAGAGGCCGGGAGCAGTACTTC.

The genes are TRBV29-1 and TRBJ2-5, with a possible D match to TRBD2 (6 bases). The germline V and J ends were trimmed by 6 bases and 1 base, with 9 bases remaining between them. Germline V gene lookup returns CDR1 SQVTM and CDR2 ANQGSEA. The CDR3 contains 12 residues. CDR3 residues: CSVWDFQETQYF. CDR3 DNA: TGCAGCGTCTGGGACTTCCAAGAGACCCAGTACTTC.

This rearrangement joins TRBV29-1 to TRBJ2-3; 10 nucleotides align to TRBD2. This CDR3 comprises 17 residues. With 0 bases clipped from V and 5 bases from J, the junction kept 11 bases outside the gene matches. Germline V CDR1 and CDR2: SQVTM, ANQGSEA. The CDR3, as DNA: TGCAGCGTTGAAGACGGCCGGCTAGCGGGGGATTTAGATACGCAGTATTTT. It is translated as CSVEDGRLAGDLDTQYF.

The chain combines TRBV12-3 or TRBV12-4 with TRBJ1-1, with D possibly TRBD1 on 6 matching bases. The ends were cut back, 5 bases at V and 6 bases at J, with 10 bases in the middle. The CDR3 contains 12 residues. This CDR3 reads CASSPGVPEAFF. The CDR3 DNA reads TGTGCCAGCAGTCCAGGGGTCCCTGAAGCTTTCTTT.

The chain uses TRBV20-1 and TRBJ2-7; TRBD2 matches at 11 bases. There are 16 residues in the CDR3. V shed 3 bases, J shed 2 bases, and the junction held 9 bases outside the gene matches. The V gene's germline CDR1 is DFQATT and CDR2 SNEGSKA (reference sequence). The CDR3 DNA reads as TGCAGTGCTAGGGGACTGACTAGCGGGGTACCCTACGAGCAGTACTTC. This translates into CSARGLTSGVPYEQYF.

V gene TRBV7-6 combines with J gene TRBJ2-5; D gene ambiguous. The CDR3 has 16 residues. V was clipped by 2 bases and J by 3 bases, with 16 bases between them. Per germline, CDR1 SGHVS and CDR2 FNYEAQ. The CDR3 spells CASSLRKSVLEETQYF. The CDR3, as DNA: TGTGCCAGCAGCTTAAGGAAATCAGTACTGGAAGAGACCCAGTACTTC.

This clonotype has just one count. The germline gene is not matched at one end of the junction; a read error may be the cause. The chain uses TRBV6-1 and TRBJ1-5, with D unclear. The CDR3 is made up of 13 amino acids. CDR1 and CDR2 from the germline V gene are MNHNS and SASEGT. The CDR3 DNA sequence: TGTGCCAGCAGCACACGGAGCAATCCGCCCCAGCATTTT. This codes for CASSTRSNPPQHF.

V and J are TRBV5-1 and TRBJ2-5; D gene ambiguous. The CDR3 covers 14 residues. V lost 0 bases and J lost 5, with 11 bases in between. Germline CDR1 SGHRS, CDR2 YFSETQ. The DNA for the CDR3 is TGCGCCAGCAGCTTGGACCTGCGAAGTGAGACCCAGTACTTC. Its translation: CASSLDLRSETQYF.

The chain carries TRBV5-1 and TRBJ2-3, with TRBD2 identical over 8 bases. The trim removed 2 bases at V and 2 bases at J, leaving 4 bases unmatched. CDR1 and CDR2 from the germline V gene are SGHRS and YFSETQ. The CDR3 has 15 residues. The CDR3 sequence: CASSLAGANTDTQYF. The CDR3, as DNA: TGCGCCAGCAGCTTAGCGGGGGCCAACACAGATACGCAGTATTTT. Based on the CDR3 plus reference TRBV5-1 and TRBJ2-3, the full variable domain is KAGVTQTPRYLIKTRGQQVTLSCSPISGHRSVSWYQQTPGQGLQFLFEYFSETQRNKGNFPGRFSGRQFSNSRSEMNVSTLELGDSALYLCASSLAGANTDTQYFGPGTRLTVL.

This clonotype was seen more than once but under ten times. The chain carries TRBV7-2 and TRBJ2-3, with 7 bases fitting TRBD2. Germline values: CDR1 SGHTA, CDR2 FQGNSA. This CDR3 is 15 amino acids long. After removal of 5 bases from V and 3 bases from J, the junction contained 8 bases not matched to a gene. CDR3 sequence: CASSLLGGGTDTQYF. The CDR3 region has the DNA TGTGCCAGCAGCCTCTTGGGGGGGGGGACAGATACGCAGTATTTT.

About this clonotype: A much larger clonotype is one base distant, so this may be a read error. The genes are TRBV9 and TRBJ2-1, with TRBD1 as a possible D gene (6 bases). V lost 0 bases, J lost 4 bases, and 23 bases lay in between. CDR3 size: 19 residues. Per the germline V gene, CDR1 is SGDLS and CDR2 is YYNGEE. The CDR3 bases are TGTGCCAGCAGCGTAGCCCAGGGGAATAGCTGGAGATGGTACAATGAGCAGTTCTTC. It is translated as CASSVAQGNSWRWYNEQFF.

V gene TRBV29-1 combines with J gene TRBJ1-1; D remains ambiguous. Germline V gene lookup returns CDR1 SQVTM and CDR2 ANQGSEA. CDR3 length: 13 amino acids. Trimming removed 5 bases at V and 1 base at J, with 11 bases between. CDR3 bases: TGCAGCGTTCGCTCGACGGGGAACACTGAAGCTTTCTTT. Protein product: CSVRSTGNTEAFF. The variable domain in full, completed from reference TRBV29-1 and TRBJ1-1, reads SAVISQKPSRDICQRGTSLTIQCQVDSQVTMMFWYRQQPGQSLTLIATANQGSEATYESGFVIDKFPISRPNLTFSTLTVSNMSPEDSSIYLCSVRSTGNTEAFFGQGTRLTVV.

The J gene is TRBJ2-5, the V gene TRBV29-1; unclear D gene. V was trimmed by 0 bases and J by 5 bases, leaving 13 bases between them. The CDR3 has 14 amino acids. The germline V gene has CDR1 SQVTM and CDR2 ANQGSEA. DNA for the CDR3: TGCAGCGTTGAAGATCGCTTGGGGTTGGAGACCCAGTACTTC. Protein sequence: CSVEDRLGLETQYF.

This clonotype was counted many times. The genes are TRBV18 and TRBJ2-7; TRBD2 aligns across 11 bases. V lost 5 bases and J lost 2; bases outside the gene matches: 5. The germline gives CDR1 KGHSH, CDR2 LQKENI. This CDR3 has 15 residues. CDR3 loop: CASSFSGRGAYEQYF. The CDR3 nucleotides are TGTGCCAGCTCATTTAGCGGGAGGGGAGCCTACGAGCAGTACTTC.

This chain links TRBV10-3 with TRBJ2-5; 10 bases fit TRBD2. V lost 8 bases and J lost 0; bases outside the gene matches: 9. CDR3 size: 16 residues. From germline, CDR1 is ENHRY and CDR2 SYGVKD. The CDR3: CAIGRLAGEYQETQYF. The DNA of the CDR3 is TGTGCCATCGGGAGGCTAGCGGGGGAGTACCAAGAGACCCAGTACTTC.

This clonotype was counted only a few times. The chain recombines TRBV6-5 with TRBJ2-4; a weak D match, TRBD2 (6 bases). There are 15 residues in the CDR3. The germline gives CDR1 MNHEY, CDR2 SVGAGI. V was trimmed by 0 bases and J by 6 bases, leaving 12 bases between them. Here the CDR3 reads CASSYSKGGRNIQYF. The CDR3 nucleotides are TGTGCCAGCAGTTACTCGAAAGGAGGGAGAAACATTCAGTACTTC.

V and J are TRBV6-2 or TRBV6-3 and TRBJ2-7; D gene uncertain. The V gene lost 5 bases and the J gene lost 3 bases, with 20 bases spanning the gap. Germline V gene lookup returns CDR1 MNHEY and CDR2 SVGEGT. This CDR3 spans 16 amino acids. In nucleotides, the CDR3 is TGTGCCAGCAGTCCCCAAAGGCAAGTGCCTAGCTACGAGCAGTACTTC. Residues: CASSPQRQVPSYEQYF.

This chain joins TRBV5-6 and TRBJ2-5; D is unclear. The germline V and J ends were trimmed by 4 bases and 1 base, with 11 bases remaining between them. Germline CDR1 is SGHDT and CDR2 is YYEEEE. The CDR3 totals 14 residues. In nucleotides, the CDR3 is TGTGCCAGCAGCCCTGTGACGGCCCAAGAGACCCAGTACTTC. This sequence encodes CASSPVTAQETQYF.

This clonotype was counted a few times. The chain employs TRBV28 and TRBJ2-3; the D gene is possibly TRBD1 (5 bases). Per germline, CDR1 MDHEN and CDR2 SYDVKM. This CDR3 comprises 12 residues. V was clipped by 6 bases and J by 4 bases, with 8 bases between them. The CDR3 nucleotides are TGTGCCAGCAGAGCGACAGCAGATACGCAGTATTTT. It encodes CASRATADTQYF.